The source of this TCR beta chain is a study of OX40 agonist ivuxolimab in advanced cancers. For the study at large: Three patients had partial responses: one hepatocellular carcinoma, two cutaneous melanoma. Findings and caveats of the study: Mean expanded clone counts were higher in CD8+ than CD4+ T cells.

Germline values: CDR1 MDHEN, CDR2 SYDVKM. With V trimmed by 5 bases and J by 5 bases, 11 bases remained unmatched. The CDR3 is made up of 16 amino acids. Notes on this clone: What it binds is unknown.

The data were produced by immunoSEQ multiplex PCR, yet TCRdb's version contains in-frame clones alone and is incomplete. The table includes approximately 70,000 clones, approximately 94% detected once. Sample: CD4+ or CD8+ T cells sorted from blood, taken in a trial of the OX40 agonist ivuxolimab. This clonotype was obtained from an adult with an advanced solid tumor such as melanoma, head and neck, liver or kidney cancer. The V gene is TRBV28, the J gene TRBJ2-5, with 10 positions matching TRBD1. DNA of the CDR3: TGTGCCAGCAGTCCCCATCGGACAGGGGGTCGGGAGACCCAGTACTTC. Translated: CASSPHRTGGRETQYF.